This T cell receptor beta chain emerged from a study of T cell responses to AZD1222 COVID-19 vaccine. It was second doses at about 4 or about 12 weeks that were pooled. A note on this clone: Its antigen is undetermined.

The CDR3 has 12 residues. V lost 3 bases and J lost 3, with 5 bases in between. Germline V gene lookup returns CDR1 MDHEN and CDR2 SYDVKM. The study's findings and limits: No repertoire was sampled before or during the peak T cell response, only after it. Nearly half of spike-specific TCRs reportedly target unmutated variant regions.

Clones were read by immunoSEQ multiplex PCR, and TCRdb kept only the in-frame ones, dropping some. The sample gives 90,000 to 150,000 clones, about 90% of which show up once; about 2.5% is in the top ten. The chain uses TRBV28 and TRBJ1-1; unclear D gene. The input for sequencing was peripheral blood, taken 28 days after the second AZD1222 dose. The source of this sequence is an adult who received the AZD1222 COVID-19 vaccine. The CDR3 here is CASSFQYTEAFF. The CDR3 nucleotides read TGTGCCAGCAGTTTCCAATACACTGAAGCTTTCTTT. Full variable domain (missing parts from reference TRBV28 and TRBJ1-1): DVKVTQSSRYLVKRTGEKVFLECVQDMDHENMFWYRQDPGLGLRLIYFSYDVKMKEKGDIPEGYSVSREKKERFSLILESASTNQTSMYLCASSFQYTEAFFGQGTRLTVV.